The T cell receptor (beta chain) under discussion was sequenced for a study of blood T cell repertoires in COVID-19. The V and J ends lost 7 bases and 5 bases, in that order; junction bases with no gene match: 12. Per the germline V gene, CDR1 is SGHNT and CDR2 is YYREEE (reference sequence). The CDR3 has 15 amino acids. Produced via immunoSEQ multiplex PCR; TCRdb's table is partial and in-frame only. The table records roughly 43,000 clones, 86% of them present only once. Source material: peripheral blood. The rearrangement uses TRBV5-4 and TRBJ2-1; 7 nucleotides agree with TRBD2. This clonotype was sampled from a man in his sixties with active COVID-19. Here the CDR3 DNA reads TGTGCCAGCTACCCCGAGGGGCGGGGGAACAATGAGCAGTTCTTC. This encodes CASYPEGRGNNEQFF.